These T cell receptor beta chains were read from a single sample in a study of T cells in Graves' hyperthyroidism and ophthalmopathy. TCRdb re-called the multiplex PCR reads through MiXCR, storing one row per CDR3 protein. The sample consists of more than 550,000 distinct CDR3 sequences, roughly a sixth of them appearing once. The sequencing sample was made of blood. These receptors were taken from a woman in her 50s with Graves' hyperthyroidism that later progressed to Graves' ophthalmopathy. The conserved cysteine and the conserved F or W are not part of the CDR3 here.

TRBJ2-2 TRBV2 ASSVEQVNTGELF
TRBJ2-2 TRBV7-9 ASSLARWAGGNTGELF
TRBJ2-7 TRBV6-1 ASTRLTDKPIEQY
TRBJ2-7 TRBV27 ASSSTRTGYEQY
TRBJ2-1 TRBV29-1 SVELDNEQF
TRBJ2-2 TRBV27 ASSDRGLTGELF
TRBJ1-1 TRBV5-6 ASSLGILNTEAF
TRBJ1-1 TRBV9 ASSGRGWDTEAS
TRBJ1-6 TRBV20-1 SARTDRGKYNSPLH
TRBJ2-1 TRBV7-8 ASSLVPQETDNEQF
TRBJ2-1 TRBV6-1 ASSDRGQSSYNEQF
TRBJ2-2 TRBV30 AWSVFGDLPGELF
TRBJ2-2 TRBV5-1 ASSLGTANTGELF
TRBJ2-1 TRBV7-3 ASSPYAISYNEQF
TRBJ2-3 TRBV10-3 ATIQGLGTDTQY
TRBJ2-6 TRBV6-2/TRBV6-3 ATTDRAVGGANVLT
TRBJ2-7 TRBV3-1 ASSPRGSFFPHEQY